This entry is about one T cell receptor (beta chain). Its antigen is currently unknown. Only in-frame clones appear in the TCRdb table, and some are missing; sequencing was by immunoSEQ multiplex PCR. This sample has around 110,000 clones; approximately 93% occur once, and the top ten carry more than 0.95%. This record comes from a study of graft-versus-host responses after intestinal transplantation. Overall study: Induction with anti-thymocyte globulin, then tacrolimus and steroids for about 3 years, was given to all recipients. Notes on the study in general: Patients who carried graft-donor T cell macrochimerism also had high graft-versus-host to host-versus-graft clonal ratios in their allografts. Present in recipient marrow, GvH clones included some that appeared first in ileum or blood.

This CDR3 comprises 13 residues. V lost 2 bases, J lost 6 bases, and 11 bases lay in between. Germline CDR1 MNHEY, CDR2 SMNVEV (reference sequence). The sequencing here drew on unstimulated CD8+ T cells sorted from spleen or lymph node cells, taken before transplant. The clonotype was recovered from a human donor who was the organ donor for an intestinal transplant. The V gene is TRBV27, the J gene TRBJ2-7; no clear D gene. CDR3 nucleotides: TGTGCCAGCAGTTTAAGTGGTGTGGGCGAGCAGTACTTC. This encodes CASSLSGVGEQYF.